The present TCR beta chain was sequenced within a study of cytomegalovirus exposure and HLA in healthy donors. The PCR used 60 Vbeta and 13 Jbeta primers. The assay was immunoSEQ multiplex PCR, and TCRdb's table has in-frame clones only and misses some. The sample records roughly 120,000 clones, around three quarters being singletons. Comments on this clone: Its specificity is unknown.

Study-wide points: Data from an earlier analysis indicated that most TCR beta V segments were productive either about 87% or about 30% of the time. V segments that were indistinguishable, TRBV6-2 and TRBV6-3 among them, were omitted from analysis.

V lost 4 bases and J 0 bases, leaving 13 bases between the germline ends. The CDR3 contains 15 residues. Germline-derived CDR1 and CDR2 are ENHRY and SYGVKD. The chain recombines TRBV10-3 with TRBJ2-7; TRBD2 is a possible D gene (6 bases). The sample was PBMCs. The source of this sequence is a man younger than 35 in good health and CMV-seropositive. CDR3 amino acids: CAISGGVSNSYEQYF. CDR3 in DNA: TGTGCCATCAGTGGCGGGGTCTCGAACTCCTACGAGCAGTACTTC.